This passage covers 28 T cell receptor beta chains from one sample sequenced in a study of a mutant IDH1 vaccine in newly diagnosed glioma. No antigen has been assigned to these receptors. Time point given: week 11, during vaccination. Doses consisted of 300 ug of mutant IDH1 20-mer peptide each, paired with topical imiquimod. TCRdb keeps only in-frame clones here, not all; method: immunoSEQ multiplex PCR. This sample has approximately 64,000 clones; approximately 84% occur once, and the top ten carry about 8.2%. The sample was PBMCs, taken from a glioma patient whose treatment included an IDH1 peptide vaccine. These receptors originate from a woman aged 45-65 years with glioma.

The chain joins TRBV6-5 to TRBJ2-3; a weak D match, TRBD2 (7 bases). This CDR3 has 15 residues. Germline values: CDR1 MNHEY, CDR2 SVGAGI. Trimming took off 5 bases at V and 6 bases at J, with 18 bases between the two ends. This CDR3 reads CASSNRGARGDTQYF. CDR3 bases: TGTGCCAGCAGTAACCGGGGGGCGCGGGGGGATACGCAGTATTTT.

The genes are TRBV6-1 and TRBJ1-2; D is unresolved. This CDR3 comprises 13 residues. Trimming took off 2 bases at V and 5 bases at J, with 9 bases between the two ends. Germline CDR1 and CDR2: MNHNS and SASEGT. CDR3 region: CASSELEGYGYTF. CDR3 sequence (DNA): TGTGCCAGCAGTGAATTAGAAGGGTATGGCTACACCTTC.

CDR3 nucleotides: TGCGCCAGCAGCCAAGATATACAGGGTTTCACTGGTACGCAGTATTTT. This translates into CASSQDIQGFTGTQYF. The chain is built from TRBV4-1 and TRBJ2-3; D is possibly TRBD1 (6 bases). Trimming removed 0 bases at V and 8 bases at J, with 18 bases between. Germline assignment: CDR1 MGHRA and CDR2 YSYEKL. The CDR3 has 16 amino acids.

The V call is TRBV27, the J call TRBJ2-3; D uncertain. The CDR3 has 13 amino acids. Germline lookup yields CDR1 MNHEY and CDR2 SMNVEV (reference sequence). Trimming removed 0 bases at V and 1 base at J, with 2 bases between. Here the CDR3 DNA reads TGTGCCAGCAGTTTATCTCGCACAGATACGCAGTATTTT. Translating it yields CASSLSRTDTQYF.

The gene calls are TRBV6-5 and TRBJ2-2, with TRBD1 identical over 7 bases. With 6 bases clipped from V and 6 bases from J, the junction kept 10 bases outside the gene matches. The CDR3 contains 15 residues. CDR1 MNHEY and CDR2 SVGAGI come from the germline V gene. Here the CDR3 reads CASSYRDSRSGELFF. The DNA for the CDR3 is TGTGCCAGCAGCTACCGGGACAGTCGATCCGGGGAGCTGTTTTTT.

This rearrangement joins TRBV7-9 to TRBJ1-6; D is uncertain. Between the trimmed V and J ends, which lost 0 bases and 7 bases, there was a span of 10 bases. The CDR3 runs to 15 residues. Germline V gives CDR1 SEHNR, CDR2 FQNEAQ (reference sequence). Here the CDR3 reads CASSLAAAENSPLHF. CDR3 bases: TGTGCCAGCAGCTTAGCCGCGGCCGAAAATTCACCCCTCCACTTT.

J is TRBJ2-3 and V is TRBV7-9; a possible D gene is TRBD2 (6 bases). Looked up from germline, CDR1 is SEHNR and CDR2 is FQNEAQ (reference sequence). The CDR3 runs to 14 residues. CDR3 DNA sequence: TGTGCAAAAACCGGGCGGGGCTTGACAGATACGCAGTATTTT. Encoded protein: CAKTGRGLTDTQYF.

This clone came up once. CDR3 in amino acids: CAIERAYNEQFF. The CDR3, as DNA: TGTGCCATAGAGAGAGCGTACAATGAGCAGTTCTTC. The genes are TRBV30 and TRBJ2-1; no reliable D call. Germline CDR1 and CDR2: GTSNPN and SVGIG (reference sequence). Trimming left V 8 bases short and J 4 bases short, with 12 bases between. The CDR3 totals 12 residues.

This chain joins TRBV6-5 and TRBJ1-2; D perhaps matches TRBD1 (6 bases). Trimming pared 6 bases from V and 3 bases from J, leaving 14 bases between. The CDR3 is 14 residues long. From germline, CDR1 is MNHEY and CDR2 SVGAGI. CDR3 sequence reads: CASRTPRGDYGYTF. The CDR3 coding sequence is TGTGCCAGCAGAACCCCCAGGGGAGACTATGGCTACACCTTC.

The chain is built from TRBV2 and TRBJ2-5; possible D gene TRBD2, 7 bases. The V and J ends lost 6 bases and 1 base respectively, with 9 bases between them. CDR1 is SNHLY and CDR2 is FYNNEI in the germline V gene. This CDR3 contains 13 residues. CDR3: CASSGGLQETQYF. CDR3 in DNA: TGTGCCAGCAGCGGGGGGCTCCAAGAGACCCAGTACTTC. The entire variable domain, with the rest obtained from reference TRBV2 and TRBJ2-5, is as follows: EPEVTQTPSHQVTQMGQEVILRCVPISNHLYFYWYRQILGQKVEFLVSFYNNEISEKSEIFDDQFSVERPDGSNFTLKIRSTKLEDSAMYFCASSGGLQETQYFGPGTRLLVL.

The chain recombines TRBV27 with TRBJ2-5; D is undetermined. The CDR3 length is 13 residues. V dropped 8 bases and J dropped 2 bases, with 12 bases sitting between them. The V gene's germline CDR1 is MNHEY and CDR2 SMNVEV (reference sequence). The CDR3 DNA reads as TGTGCCAGCGCCCGTTGGGTTCAAGAGACCCAGTACTTC. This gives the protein CASARWVQETQYF.

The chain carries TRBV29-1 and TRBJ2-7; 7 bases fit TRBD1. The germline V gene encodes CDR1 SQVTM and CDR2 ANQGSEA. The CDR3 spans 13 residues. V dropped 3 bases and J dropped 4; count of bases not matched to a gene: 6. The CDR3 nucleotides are TGCAGCGTTGAGGGGGACAGACCGTACGAGCAGTACTTC. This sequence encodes CSVEGDRPYEQYF.

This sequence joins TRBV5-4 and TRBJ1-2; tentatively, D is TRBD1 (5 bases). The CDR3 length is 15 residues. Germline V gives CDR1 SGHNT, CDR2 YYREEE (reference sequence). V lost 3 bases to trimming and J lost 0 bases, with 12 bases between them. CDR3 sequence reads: CASSSTDRANYGYTF. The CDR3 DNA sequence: TGTGCCAGCAGCTCGACTGACAGAGCTAACTATGGCTACACCTTC. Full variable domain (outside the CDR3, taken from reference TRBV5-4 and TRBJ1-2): ETGVTQSPTHLIKTRGQQVTLRCSSQSGHNTVSWYQQALGQGPQFIFQYYREEENGRGNFPPRFSGLQFPNYSSELNVNALELDDSALYLCASSSTDRANYGYTFGSGTRLTVV.

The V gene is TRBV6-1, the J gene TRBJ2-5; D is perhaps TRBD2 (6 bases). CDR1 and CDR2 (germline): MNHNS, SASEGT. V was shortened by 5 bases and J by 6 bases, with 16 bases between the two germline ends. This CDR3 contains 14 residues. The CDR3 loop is CASSSVGGRKTQYF. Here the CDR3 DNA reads TGTGCCAGCAGTTCCGTGGGGGGTAGAAAGACCCAGTACTTC.

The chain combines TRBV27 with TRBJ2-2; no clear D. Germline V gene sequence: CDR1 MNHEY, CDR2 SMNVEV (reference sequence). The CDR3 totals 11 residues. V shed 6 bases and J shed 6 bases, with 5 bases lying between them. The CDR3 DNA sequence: TGTGCCAGCAGAGGCCCCGGGGAGCTGTTTTTT. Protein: CASRGPGELFF.

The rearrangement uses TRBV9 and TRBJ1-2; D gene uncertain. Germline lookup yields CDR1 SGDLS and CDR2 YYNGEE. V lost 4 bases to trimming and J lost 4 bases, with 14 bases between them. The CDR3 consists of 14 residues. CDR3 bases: TGTGCCAGCAGCCCACCGGGTCGAGCCTATGGCTACACCTTC. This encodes CASSPPGRAYGYTF.

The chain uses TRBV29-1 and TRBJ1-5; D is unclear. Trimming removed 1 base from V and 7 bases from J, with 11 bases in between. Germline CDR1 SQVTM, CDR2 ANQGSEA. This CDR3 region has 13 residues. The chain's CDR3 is CSVEGRPGQPQHF. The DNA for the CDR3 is TGCAGCGTTGAAGGGAGGCCAGGACAGCCCCAGCATTTT.

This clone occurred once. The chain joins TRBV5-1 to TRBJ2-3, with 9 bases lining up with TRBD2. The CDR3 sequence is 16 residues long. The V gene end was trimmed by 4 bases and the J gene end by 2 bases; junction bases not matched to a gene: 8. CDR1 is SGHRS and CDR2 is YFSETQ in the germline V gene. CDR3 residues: CASSHRGGGDTDTQYF. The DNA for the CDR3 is TGCGCCAGCAGCCACCGGGGCGGGGGGGACACAGATACGCAGTATTTT.

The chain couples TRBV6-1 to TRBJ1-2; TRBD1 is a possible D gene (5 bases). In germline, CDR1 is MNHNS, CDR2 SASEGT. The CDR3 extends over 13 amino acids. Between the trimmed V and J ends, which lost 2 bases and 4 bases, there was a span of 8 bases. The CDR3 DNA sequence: TGTGCCAGCAGTGAACAGGGCGGCTATGGCTACACCTTC. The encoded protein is CASSEQGGYGYTF.

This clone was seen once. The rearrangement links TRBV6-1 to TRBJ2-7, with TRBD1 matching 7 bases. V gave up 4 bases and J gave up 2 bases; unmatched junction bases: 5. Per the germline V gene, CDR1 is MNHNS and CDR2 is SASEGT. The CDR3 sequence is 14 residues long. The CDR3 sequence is CASSAYRGTYEQYF. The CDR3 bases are TGTGCCAGCAGTGCGTACAGGGGTACCTACGAGCAGTACTTC.

CDR3 in DNA: TGTGCCAGCAGCTTGCAGCGGGGGCCCACCGGGGAGCTGTTTTTT. This sequence encodes CASSLQRGPTGELFF. This chain joins TRBV9 and TRBJ2-2, with 8 bases that match TRBD2. Germline CDR1 is SGDLS and CDR2 is YYNGEE. The CDR3 has 15 residues. Germline trimming cut 4 bases from V and 4 bases from J; bases unmatched to any gene: 6.

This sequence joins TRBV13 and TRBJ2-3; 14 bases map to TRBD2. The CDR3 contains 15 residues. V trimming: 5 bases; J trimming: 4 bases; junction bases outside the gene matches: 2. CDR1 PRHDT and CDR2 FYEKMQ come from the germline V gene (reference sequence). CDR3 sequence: CASSQTSGGADTQYF. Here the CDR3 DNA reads TGTGCCAGCAGCCAGACTAGCGGGGGGGCAGATACGCAGTATTTT.

CDR3 DNA sequence: TGCGCCAGCAGCCCGACCAGACCGACGAACACTGAAGCTTTCTTT. Protein: CASSPTRPTNTEAFF. The chain couples TRBV5-1 to TRBJ1-1; D ambiguous. Trimming shortened V by 4 bases and J by 1 base, and 14 bases separated the two germline ends. The CDR3 contains 15 residues. The germline CDR1 and CDR2 sequences are SGHRS and YFSETQ.

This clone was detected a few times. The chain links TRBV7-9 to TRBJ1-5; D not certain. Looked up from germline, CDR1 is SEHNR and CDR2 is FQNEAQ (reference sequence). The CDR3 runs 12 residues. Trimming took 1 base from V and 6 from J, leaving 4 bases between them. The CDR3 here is CASSLDSQPQHF. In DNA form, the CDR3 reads TGTGCCAGCAGCTTAGACAGTCAGCCCCAGCATTTT.

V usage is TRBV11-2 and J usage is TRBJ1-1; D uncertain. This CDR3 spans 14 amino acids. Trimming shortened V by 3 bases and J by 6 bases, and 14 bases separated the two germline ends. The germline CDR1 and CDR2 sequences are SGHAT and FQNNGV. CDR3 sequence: CASSFPGFGSEAFF. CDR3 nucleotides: TGTGCCAGCAGCTTTCCCGGATTCGGGTCTGAAGCTTTCTTT. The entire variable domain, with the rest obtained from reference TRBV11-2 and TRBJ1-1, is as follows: EAGVAQSPRYKIIEKRQSVAFWCNPISGHATLYWYQQILGQGPKLLIQFQNNGVVDDSQLPKDRFSAERLKGVDSTLKIQPAKLEDSAVYLCASSFPGFGSEAFFGQGTRLTVV.

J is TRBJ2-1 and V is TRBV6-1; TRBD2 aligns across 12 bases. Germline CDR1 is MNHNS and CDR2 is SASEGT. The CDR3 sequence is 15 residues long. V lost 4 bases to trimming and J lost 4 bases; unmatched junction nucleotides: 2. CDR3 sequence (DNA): TGTGCCAGCAGTGGCACTAGCGGGGGGTACAATGAGCAGTTCTTC. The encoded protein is CASSGTSGGYNEQFF.

The CDR3 loop is CASSVEAGGPYEQYF. In nucleotides, the CDR3 is TGTGCCAGCAGCGTAGAGGCAGGGGGCCCCTACGAGCAGTACTTC. The chain joins TRBV9 to TRBJ2-7; 8 bases fit TRBD1. Germline V gene data show CDR1 as SGDLS and CDR2 as YYNGEE. The CDR3 extends over 15 amino acids. Trimming cost V 0 bases and J 2 bases; bases outside gene matches: 4.

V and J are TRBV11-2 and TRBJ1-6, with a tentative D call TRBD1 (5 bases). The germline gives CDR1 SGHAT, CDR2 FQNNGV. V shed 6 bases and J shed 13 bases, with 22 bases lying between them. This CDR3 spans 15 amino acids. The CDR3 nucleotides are TGTGCCAGCAGGCCTCACGGGACTACGAATGGCCCCCTCCACTTT. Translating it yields CASRPHGTTNGPLHF.